The source of this TCR beta chain is a study of blood T cell repertoires in COVID-19. Study information: Whether acute or convalescent, the COVID-19 samples came from the United States, Italy and Spain.

Germline V gene data show CDR1 as GTSNPN and CDR2 as SVGIG (reference sequence). The CDR3 is 14 residues long. V was clipped by 3 bases and J by 7 bases, with 18 bases between them. The method was immunoSEQ multiplex PCR; TCRdb's version includes in-frame clones alone and lacks a portion of them. The sample carries 130,000 to 150,000 clones, around 87% recorded once. In Cohort 3, a recovered donor had either two negative PCRs, clearance, or symptom resolution. This sequence was found in a man in his sixties who had recovered from COVID-19. This chain connects TRBV30 to TRBJ1-1; TRBD1 is a possible D gene (6 bases). Sequencing input: PBMCs or T cells enriched from blood (not recorded which). The CDR3 protein is CAWSTDSDTFEAFF. CDR3 nucleotide sequence: TGTGCCTGGAGCACGGACAGTGATACCTTTGAAGCTTTCTTT.